A selection of T cell receptor beta chains follows, all from one sample in a study of T cells in Graves' hyperthyroidism and ophthalmopathy. MiXCR, applied by TCRdb to the multiplex PCR reads, yields one record per CDR3 protein. The sample has a few hundred thousand distinct CDR3 sequences, around 18% seen once. What was sequenced was blood. These receptors were taken from a middle-aged woman with Graves' ophthalmopathy. The CDR3 runs from the conserved cysteine through the conserved F or W. The D gene is left open where the match is weak. The size of a clone is reported for some rows only, either as once, few or many, or as a class for expanded clones.

clone size: -
J gene: TRBJ2-1
D gene: -
V gene: TRBV18
CDR3 DNA: TGTGCCATCTCAGCTACCTACGAGCAGTTCTTC
CDR3 protein: CAISATYEQFF

clone size: many
J gene: TRBJ1-1
D gene: -
V gene: TRBV7-9
CDR3 DNA: TGTGCCAGCAGCTTCGGAGGGGTAGATAACACTGAAGCTTTCTTT
CDR3 protein: CASSFGGVDNTEAFF

clone size: -
J gene: TRBJ2-2
D gene: -
V gene: TRBV11-2
CDR3 DNA: TGTGCCAGCAGCTTTGGGCAGATCACCGGGGAGCTGTTTTTT
CDR3 protein: CASSFGQITGELFF

clone size: many
J gene: TRBJ2-4
D gene: TRBD2
V gene: TRBV6-2/TRBV6-3
CDR3 DNA: TGTGCCAGCAGTACGAGGACTAGCGGGAGTGACATTCAGTACTTC
CDR3 protein: CASSTRTSGSDIQYF

clone size: many
J gene: TRBJ1-1
D gene: TRBD1
V gene: TRBV27
CDR3 DNA: TGTGCCAGCAGTCCGACAGGGGTAAACACTGAAGCTTTCTTT
CDR3 protein: CASSPTGVNTEAFF

clone size: many
J gene: TRBJ1-2
D gene: -
V gene: TRBV6-1
CDR3 DNA: TGTGCCAGCAGCCCCTTAGGGGGGGCGTACTATGGCTACACCTTC
CDR3 protein: CASSPLGGAYYGYTF

clone size: many
J gene: TRBJ1-3
D gene: -
V gene: TRBV6-2/TRBV6-3
CDR3 DNA: TGTGCCAGCAGTTACACGGGAACTGGAAACACCATATATTTT
CDR3 protein: CASSYTGTGNTIYF

clone size: many
J gene: TRBJ2-7
D gene: TRBD2
V gene: TRBV7-2
CDR3 DNA: TGTGCCAGCAGCTGGACTAGCGGGGACTACGAGCAGTACTTC
CDR3 protein: CASSWTSGDYEQYF

clone size: many
J gene: TRBJ1-1
D gene: -
V gene: TRBV27
CDR3 DNA: TGTGCCAGCAGTTTTGGGGTTCCTTGGGGAACTGAAGCTTTCTTT
CDR3 protein: CASSFGVPWGTEAFF

clone size: many
J gene: TRBJ1-3
D gene: -
V gene: TRBV11-3
CDR3 DNA: TGTGCCAGCAGCCGATTTACTGGAAACACCATATATTTT
CDR3 protein: CASSRFTGNTIYF

clone size: many
J gene: TRBJ2-7
D gene: -
V gene: TRBV28
CDR3 DNA: TGTGCCAGCAGTTTTGTCCGCTCCTACGAGCAGTACTTC
CDR3 protein: CASSFVRSYEQYF

clone size: many
J gene: TRBJ1-2
D gene: TRBD1
V gene: TRBV9
CDR3 DNA: TGTGCCAGCAGCGCATGCCTACAGGGGGGGTCTGACTATGGCTACACCTTC
CDR3 protein: CASSACLQGGSDYGYTF